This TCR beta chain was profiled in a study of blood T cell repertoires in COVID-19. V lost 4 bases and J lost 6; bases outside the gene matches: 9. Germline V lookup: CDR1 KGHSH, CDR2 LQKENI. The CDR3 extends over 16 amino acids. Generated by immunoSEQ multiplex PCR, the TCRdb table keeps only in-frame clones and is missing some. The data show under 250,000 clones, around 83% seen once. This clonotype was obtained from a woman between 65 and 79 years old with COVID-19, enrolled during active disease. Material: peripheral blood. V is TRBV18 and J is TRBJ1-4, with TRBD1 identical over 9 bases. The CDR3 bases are TGTGCCAGCTCACACTCTTGGACAGGGGCTGATGAAAAACTGTTTTTT. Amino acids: CASSHSWTGADEKLFF.